These 32 T cell receptor beta chains were sequenced from one sample in a study of blood T cells in healthy people across ages. Then a second PCR, running roughly 7 to 11 cycles, was carried out with a sample-barcoded 5' primer and a J-beta primer mix. In TCRdb, the 5' RACE reads were re-called with MiXCR into one record per CDR3 protein. The table has 1.2 million to 1.5 million distinct CDR3 sequences, 59% seen once. Sequenced input: blood. The source is a man aged 18 to 30 in good health.

The chain uses TRBV12-3 or TRBV12-4 and TRBJ2-7, with 7 bases aligning to TRBD1. V was pared by 0 bases and J by 3 bases, with 8 bases of the junction left unmatched. The CDR3 covers 16 residues. This CDR3 is CASSLAWRQGNYEQYF. As DNA, the CDR3 is TGTGCCAGCAGTTTAGCGTGGAGACAGGGAAACTACGAGCAGTACTTC.

This clonotype was seen ten or more times. Mismatch with germline at one junction end may stem from a read error. The V gene is TRBV5-1, the J gene TRBJ2-7; D unresolved. CDR3 size: 12 residues. The germline V gene encodes CDR1 SGHRS and CDR2 YFSETQ. CDR3 protein: CASSPVGYEQYF. CDR3 DNA sequence: TGTGCCAGCAGTCCCGTTGGCTACGAGCAGTACTTC.

The V and J genes are TRBV29-1 and TRBJ2-3, with a possible D match to TRBD2 (6 bases). Trimming removed 2 bases at V and 2 bases at J, with 17 bases between. CDR3 length: 16 amino acids. Germline values: CDR1 SQVTM, CDR2 ANQGSEA. The CDR3 coding sequence is TGCAGCGTTGAATGGGACTCGCGGGGTGTCACAGATACGCAGTATTTT. Its protein is CSVEWDSRGVTDTQYF.

The rearrangement joins TRBV7-9 to TRBJ2-5; D unresolved. The better agreement between TRBJ2-7 and the DNA end casts doubt on the J call. Germline V lookup: CDR1 SEHNR, CDR2 FQNEAQ (reference sequence). This CDR3 region has 14 residues. CDR3 protein: CASSLAVTTYEQYF. The CDR3 coding sequence is TGTGCCAGCAGCTTAGCGGTAACAACCTACGAGCAGTACTTC.

The chain has TRBV20-1 and TRBJ1-2; no firm D call. Germline CDR1 reads DFQATT; CDR2 reads SNEGSKA (reference sequence). The CDR3 extends over 12 amino acids. The V and J ends lost 6 bases and 3 bases respectively, with 11 bases between them. CDR3 sequence reads: CSAQGGYYGYTF. In DNA form, the CDR3 reads TGCAGTGCCCAAGGCGGATACTATGGCTACACCTTC.

The chain joins TRBV28 to TRBJ2-1; D remains unclear. The CDR3 loop spans 15 amino acids. Germline V CDR1 and CDR2: MDHEN, SYDVKM. V lost 5 bases and J lost 6, with 17 bases in between. The CDR3 DNA is TGTGCCAGCAGTCCACTGGCCGGACGTAGCAATGAGCAGTTCTTC. Translated, it gives CASSPLAGRSNEQFF. Full variable domain (missing parts from reference TRBV28 and TRBJ2-1): DVKVTQSSRYLVKRTGEKVFLECVQDMDHENMFWYRQDPGLGLRLIYFSYDVKMKEKGDIPEGYSVSREKKERFSLILESASTNQTSMYLCASSPLAGRSNEQFFGPGTRLTVL.

The sample holds many counts of this clonotype. This chain uses TRBV12-3 or TRBV12-4 with TRBJ2-7; maybe TRBD2 (6 bases). The CDR3 loop spans 13 amino acids. The V end lost 1 base, the J end lost 3 bases, and 7 bases lay between the germline ends. The CDR3 region has the DNA TGTGCCAGCAGTTTAGTTAGCGGCTACGAGCAGTACTTC. This sequence encodes CASSLVSGYEQYF.

Notes on this clonotype: At one end the junction does not follow the germline gene, possibly because of a read error. The genes are TRBV6-1 and TRBJ1-4; unclear D gene. CDR1 MNHNS and CDR2 SASEGT come from the germline V gene. This CDR3 comprises 16 residues. The CDR3 DNA reads as TGTGCCAGCAGTGAGGCGCTGGGAACAACTAATAAAAAACTGTTTTTT. Its protein is CASSEALGTTNKKLFF.

This clonotype was seen only once. CDR3 bases: TGTGCCAGCAGCTTAGACCCGGTCTTTCAGCCCCAGCATTTT. Encoded protein: CASSLDPVFQPQHF. This chain links TRBV7-8 with TRBJ1-5; unclear D gene. The V gene's germline CDR1 is SGHVS and CDR2 FQNEAQ. There are 14 residues in the CDR3. Trimming left V 1 base short and J 6 bases short, with 10 bases between.

As to this clonotype: One end of the junction does not line up with germline, which may come from a read error. J is TRBJ1-5 and V is TRBV6-6; maybe TRBD1 (5 bases). There are 15 residues in the CDR3. CDR1 and CDR2 (germline): MNHNY, SVGAGI (reference sequence). CDR3 DNA sequence: TGTGCCAGCCGTTACGGGAGGGGTGGCAATCAGCCCCAGCATTTT. It specifies CASRYGRGGNQPQHF.

Only a few counts were recorded for this clonotype. The chain couples TRBV29-1 to TRBJ1-1, with D perhaps TRBD1 (5 bases). CDR1 is SQVTM and CDR2 is ANQGSEA in the germline V gene. V was trimmed by 5 bases and J by 5 bases, leaving 18 bases between them. This CDR3 contains 14 residues. CDR3: CSVKGRELVTEAFF. As DNA, the CDR3 is TGCAGCGTTAAGGGGAGGGAATTGGTAACTGAAGCTTTCTTT.

This clonotype was recorded at least ten times. The V and J genes are TRBV7-2 and TRBJ2-7, with TRBD2 matching 8 bases. Germline V gives CDR1 SGHTA, CDR2 FQGNSA. The CDR3 runs 17 residues. V lost 5 bases to trimming and J lost 2 bases; unmatched junction nucleotides: 14. The CDR3 DNA sequence: TGTGCCAGCAGCGTGGGGGGCCAGCGGGGGAAACCCTACGAGCAGTACTTC. As protein: CASSVGGQRGKPYEQYF.

CDR3 loop: CASSDRPSAQETQYF. The CDR3 DNA follows: TGTGCCAGCAGTGATAGGCCTAGCGCACAAGAGACCCAGTACTTC. This chain joins TRBV25-1 and TRBJ2-5; a weak D match, TRBD2 (6 bases). Between the trimmed V and J ends, which lost 3 bases and 2 bases, there was a span of 13 bases. Germline CDR1 and CDR2: MGHDK and SYGVNS. There are 15 residues in the CDR3.

This rearrangement joins TRBV20-1 to TRBJ1-6; TRBD1 might be the D (6 bases). Germline CDR1 and CDR2: DFQATT and SNEGSKA (reference sequence). The CDR3 runs 15 residues. With 0 bases removed from V and 7 bases from J, the gap between germline ends came to 13 bases. The CDR3 spells CSARDVGRGNSPLHF. The CDR3 coding sequence is TGCAGTGCTAGAGATGTGGGCAGGGGAAATTCACCCCTCCACTTT.

The chain carries TRBV13 and TRBJ1-2, with D possibly being TRBD1 (5 bases). The V and J ends lost 7 bases and 8 bases respectively, with 17 bases between them. CDR1 and CDR2 from the germline V gene are PRHDT and FYEKMQ (reference sequence). This CDR3 is 13 amino acids long. The CDR3 DNA reads as TGTGCCAGCAACAAGGGGAGGATTGGGGGCTACACCTTC. Translated, it gives CASNKGRIGGYTF.

In its sample, this clonotype was seen a few times. This sequence joins TRBV6-2 or TRBV6-3 and TRBJ1-1, with D perhaps matching TRBD1 (5 bases). The CDR3 runs to 15 residues. CDR1 is MNHEY, CDR2 SVGEGT, per germline. Trimming pared 0 bases from V and 4 bases from J, leaving 12 bases between. The CDR3 DNA follows: TGTGCCAGCAGTTACTCGAGATCGGGGGGCACTGAAGCTTTCTTT. Protein sequence: CASSYSRSGGTEAFF.

This CDR3 reads CASSQGTQYF. For the CDR3, the DNA is TGTGCCAGCAGTCAGGGGACCCAGTACTTC. V gene TRBV6-2 or TRBV6-3 combines with J gene TRBJ2-5; D possibly corresponds to TRBD1 (5 bases). CDR1 is MNHEY and CDR2 is SVGEGT in the germline V gene. The CDR3 has 10 residues. V was pared by 5 bases and J by 7 bases, with 5 bases between.

This clonotype was found a few times. The CDR3 region has the DNA TGTGCCAGCAGTCGGGACAGAAACGAGCAGTACTTC. This sequence encodes CASSRDRNEQYF. This rearrangement joins TRBV6-2 or TRBV6-3 to TRBJ2-7; 7 bases map to TRBD1. The CDR3 length is 12 residues. CDR1 and CDR2 from the germline V gene are MNHEY and SVGEGT. V lost 5 bases and J lost 5; bases outside the gene matches: 3.

This chain links TRBV9 with TRBJ2-6; 9 positions match TRBD1. Unmatched junction bases numbered 8, after V lost 4 bases and J lost 0 bases. CDR3 length: 18 residues. The germline V gene encodes CDR1 SGDLS and CDR2 YYNGEE. CDR3 loop: CASSKRQGVSSGANVLTF. CDR3 sequence (DNA): TGTGCCAGCAGCAAACGACAGGGGGTTAGCTCTGGGGCCAACGTCCTGACTTTC.

The V gene is TRBV4-1, the J gene TRBJ2-1; TRBD2 matches 9 bases. The length of the CDR3 is 15 residues. The junction had 14 bases not matched to a gene; V was cut back by 4 bases and J by 13 bases. CDR1 and CDR2 (germline): MGHRA, YSYEKL. CDR3 amino acids: CASSRRQEAGGDQFF. In DNA form, the CDR3 reads TGCGCCAGCAGCCGAAGACAAGAGGCGGGAGGGGACCAGTTCTTC.

This chain uses TRBV29-1 with TRBJ1-2; TRBD1 aligns across 10 bases. CDR3 length: 13 amino acids. Trimming took 3 bases from V and 7 from J; bases not matched to a gene: 5. Looked up from germline, CDR1 is SQVTM and CDR2 is ANQGSEA. In DNA, the CDR3 is TGCAGCGTTGACAGGACAGGGGGGGTTGGCTACACCTTC. It translates to CSVDRTGGVGYTF.

In this sample, this clonotype turned up once. The chain links TRBV6-1 to TRBJ2-7; D is ambiguous. The germline gives CDR1 MNHNS, CDR2 SASEGT. The CDR3 is 13 residues long. Trimming took off 8 bases at V and 3 bases at J, with 14 bases between the two ends. CDR3 nucleotides: TGTGCCAGCTTCCAGGCGGAGTACTACGAGCAGTACTTC. This encodes CASFQAEYYEQYF.

This clonotype was counted a single time. V and J are TRBV28 and TRBJ1-1; 9 positions agree with TRBD1. The CDR3 is made up of 15 amino acids. Germline V gene lookup returns CDR1 MDHEN and CDR2 SYDVKM. The V and J ends lost 4 bases and 1 base, in that order; junction bases with no gene match: 4. As DNA, the CDR3 is TGTGCCAGCAGTTGGGTGGGACAGGGGAACACTGAAGCTTTCTTT. It is translated as CASSWVGQGNTEAFF.

The V call is TRBV19, the J call TRBJ1-1; D possibly corresponds to TRBD1 (6 bases). Germline CDR1 is LNHDA and CDR2 is SQIVND (reference sequence). V was shortened by 1 base and J by 10 bases, with 13 bases between the two germline ends. This CDR3 is 13 amino acids long. Here the CDR3 DNA reads TGTGCCAGTAGTATAGTGTCGGGGGGCGGAGCTTTCTTT. Residues: CASSIVSGGGAFF.

This chain links TRBV29-1 with TRBJ2-2; D unclear. The CDR3 consists of 13 residues. CDR1 and CDR2 from the germline V gene are SQVTM and ANQGSEA. Between the trimmed V and J ends, which lost 7 bases and 4 bases, there was a span of 13 bases. The CDR3 reads CSALGLPTGELFF. As DNA, the CDR3 is TGCAGCGCTTTGGGATTACCCACCGGGGAGCTGTTTTTT.

The CDR3 nucleotides read TGTGCCCCCCGCTCCCAGGGGCAGGGTGAAAAACTGTTTTTT. Protein: CAPRSQGQGEKLFF. The rearrangement uses TRBV11-2 and TRBJ1-4; perhaps TRBD1 as D (6 bases). The length of the CDR3 is 14 residues. V dropped 11 bases and J dropped 7 bases, with 20 bases sitting between them. CDR1 is SGHAT, CDR2 FQNNGV, per germline.

The V call is TRBV7-2, the J call TRBJ1-6, with 8 bases matching TRBD1. The V gene's germline CDR1 is SGHTA and CDR2 FQGNSA. V shed 5 bases, J shed 7 bases, and the junction held 4 bases outside the gene matches. CDR3 length: 14 amino acids. CDR3 loop: CASSQGARNSPLHF. The CDR3 DNA follows: TGTGCCAGCAGCCAGGGGGCGCGCAATTCACCCCTCCACTTT. The full variable domain, rest sourced from reference TRBV7-2 and TRBJ1-6, is GAGVSQSPSNKVTEKGKDVELRCDPISGHTALYWYRQSLGQGLEFLIYFQGNSAPDKSGLPSDRFSAERTGGSVSTLTIQRTQQEDSAVYLCASSQGARNSPLHFGNGTRLTVT.

V and J are TRBV18 and TRBJ1-1; 9 bases match TRBD1. The CDR3 spans 12 residues. Trimming took 8 bases from V and 11 from J; bases not matched to a gene: 9. CDR1 is KGHSH, CDR2 LQKENI, per germline. CDR3 in amino acids: CASQLQGAYAFF. The CDR3 coding sequence is TGTGCCAGCCAACTACAGGGGGCGTACGCTTTCTTT. Based on the CDR3 plus reference TRBV18 and TRBJ1-1, the full variable domain is NAGVMQNPRHLVRRRGQEARLRCSPMKGHSHVYWYRQLPEEGLKFMVYLQKENIIDESGMPKERFSAEFPKEGPSILRIQQVVRGDSAAYFCASQLQGAYAFFGQGTRLTVV.

In this sample, this clonotype turned up a few times. The gene calls are TRBV7-2 and TRBJ1-5; D possibly corresponds to TRBD1 (6 bases). This CDR3 contains 14 residues. CDR1 and CDR2 from the germline V gene are SGHTA and FQGNSA. V gave up 2 bases and J gave up 6 bases, with 11 bases separating them. CDR3 coding DNA: TGTGCCAGCAGCTTAACACAGGGTCTTCAGCCCCAGCATTTT. This gives the protein CASSLTQGLQPQHF. Full variable domain (remainder filled in from reference TRBV7-2 and TRBJ1-5): GAGVSQSPSNKVTEKGKDVELRCDPISGHTALYWYRQSLGQGLEFLIYFQGNSAPDKSGLPSDRFSAERTGGSVSTLTIQRTQQEDSAVYLCASSLTQGLQPQHFGDGTRLSIL.

The gene calls are TRBV29-1 and TRBJ1-1; D unclear. The CDR3 length is 14 residues. Trimming removed 6 bases from V and 1 base from J, with 15 bases in between. The germline V gene encodes CDR1 SQVTM and CDR2 ANQGSEA. DNA for the CDR3: TGCAGCGTGATGGCTTTGGCTGGGAACACTGAAGCTTTCTTT. It encodes CSVMALAGNTEAFF.

This clonotype came up a few times. CDR3 residues: CASSYVGTSIVSGEQFF. In nucleotides, the CDR3 is TGTGCCAGCAGTTATGTCGGGACTAGCATTGTTTCTGGTGAGCAGTTCTTC. This rearrangement joins TRBV28 to TRBJ2-1; 9 positions match TRBD2. This CDR3 contains 17 residues. V lost 4 bases and J lost 9; bases outside the gene matches: 16. CDR1 and CDR2 from the germline V gene are MDHEN and SYDVKM.

The rearrangement links TRBV20-1 to TRBJ2-5; D gene ambiguous. With the DNA end fitting TRBJ2-7 better, the J assignment may be wrong. The CDR3 totals 14 residues. Germline lookup yields CDR1 DFQATT and CDR2 SNEGSKA (reference sequence). The CDR3 nucleotides read TGCAGTGCTAACCTCCCCGGACCTCGTGCCGAGCAGTACTTC. Its translation is CSANLPGPRAEQYF.